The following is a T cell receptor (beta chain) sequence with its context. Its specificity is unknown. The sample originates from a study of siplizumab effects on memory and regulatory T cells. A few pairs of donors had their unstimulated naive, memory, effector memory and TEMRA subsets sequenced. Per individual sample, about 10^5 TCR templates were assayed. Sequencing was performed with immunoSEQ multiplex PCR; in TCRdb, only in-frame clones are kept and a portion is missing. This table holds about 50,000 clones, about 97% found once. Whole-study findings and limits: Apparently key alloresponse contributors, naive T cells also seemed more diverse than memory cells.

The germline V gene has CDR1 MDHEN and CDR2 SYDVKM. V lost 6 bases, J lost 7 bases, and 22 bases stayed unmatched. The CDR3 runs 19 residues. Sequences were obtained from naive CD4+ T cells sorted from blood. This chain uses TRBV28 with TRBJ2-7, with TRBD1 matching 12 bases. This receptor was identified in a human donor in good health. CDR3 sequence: CASRSPGQGAGGRRTEQYF. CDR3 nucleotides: TGTGCCAGCAGGTCACCGGGACAGGGGGCAGGCGGGAGGCGTACGGAGCAGTACTTC.